This T cell receptor beta chain was observed in a study of control samples from healthy donors and cancer patients. The repertoire was sequenced with immunoSEQ multiplex PCR; TCRdb's copy has only in-frame clones and lacks some. Of about 67,000 clones in the sample, approximately 87% were seen once. Per the germline V gene, CDR1 is SGDLS and CDR2 is YYNGEE. The CDR3 extends over 14 amino acids. The junction had 3 bases not matched to a gene; V was cut back by 3 bases and J by 3 bases. The sample comprised PBMCs. The sequence came from a woman aged 45-60 years with head and neck cancer. The gene calls are TRBV9 and TRBJ1-2, with 9 bases matching TRBD1. The CDR3 spells CASSATGGHYGYTF. The CDR3 bases are TGTGCCAGCAGCGCGACAGGGGGTCACTATGGCTACACCTTC. The complete variable domain, with remaining parts taken from reference TRBV9 and TRBJ1-2, reads DSGVTQTPKHLITATGQRVTLRCSPRSGDLSVYWYQQSLDQGLQFLIQYYNGEERAKGNILERFSAQQFPDLHSELNLSSLELGDSALYFCASSATGGHYGYTFGSGTRLTVV.